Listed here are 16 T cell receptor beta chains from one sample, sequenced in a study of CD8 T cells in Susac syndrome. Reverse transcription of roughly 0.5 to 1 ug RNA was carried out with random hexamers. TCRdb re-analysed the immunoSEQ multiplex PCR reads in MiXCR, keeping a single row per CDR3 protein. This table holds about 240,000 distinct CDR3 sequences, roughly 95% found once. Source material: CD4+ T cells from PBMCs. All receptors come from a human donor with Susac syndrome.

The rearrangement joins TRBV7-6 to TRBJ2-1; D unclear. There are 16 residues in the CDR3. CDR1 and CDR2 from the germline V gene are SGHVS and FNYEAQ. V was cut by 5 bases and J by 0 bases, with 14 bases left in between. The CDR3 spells CASSATVSSSYNEQFF. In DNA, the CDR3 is TGTGCCAGCAGCGCAACGGTCTCCAGCTCCTACAATGAGCAGTTCTTC.

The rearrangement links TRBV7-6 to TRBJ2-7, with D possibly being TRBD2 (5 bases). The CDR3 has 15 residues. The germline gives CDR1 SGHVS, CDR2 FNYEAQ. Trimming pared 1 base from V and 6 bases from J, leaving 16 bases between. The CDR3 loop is CASSLDFFGKSEQYF. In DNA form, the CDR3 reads TGTGCCAGCAGCTTAGATTTTTTCGGGAAAAGCGAGCAGTACTTC.

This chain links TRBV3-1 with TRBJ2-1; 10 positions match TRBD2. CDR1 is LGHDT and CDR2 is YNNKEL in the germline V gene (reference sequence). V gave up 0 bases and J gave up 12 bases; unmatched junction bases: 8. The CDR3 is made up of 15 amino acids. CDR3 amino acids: CASSQDTSGAGGQFF. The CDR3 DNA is TGTGCCAGCAGCCAAGATACTAGCGGGGCTGGGGGGCAGTTCTTC.

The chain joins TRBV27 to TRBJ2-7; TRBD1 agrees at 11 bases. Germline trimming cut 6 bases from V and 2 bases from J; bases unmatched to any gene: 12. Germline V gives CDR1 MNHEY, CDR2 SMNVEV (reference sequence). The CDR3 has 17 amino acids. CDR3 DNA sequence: TGTGCCAGCAGCTTAAAACTTCCGGGACAGGGGGCCTACGAGCAGTACTTC. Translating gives CASSLKLPGQGAYEQYF.

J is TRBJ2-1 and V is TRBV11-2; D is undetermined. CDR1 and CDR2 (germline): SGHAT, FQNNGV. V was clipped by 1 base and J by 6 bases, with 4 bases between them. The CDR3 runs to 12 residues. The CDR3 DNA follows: TGTGCCAGCAGCTTAGGGAGCAATGAGCAGTTCTTC. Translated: CASSLGSNEQFF.

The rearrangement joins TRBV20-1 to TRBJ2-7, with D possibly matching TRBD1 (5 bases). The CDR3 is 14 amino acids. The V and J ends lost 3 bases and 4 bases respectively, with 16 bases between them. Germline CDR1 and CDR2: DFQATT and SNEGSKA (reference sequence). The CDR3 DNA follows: TGCAGTGCTAGTAAACAGGCGATCTTGTACGAGCAGTACTTC. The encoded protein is CSASKQAILYEQYF.

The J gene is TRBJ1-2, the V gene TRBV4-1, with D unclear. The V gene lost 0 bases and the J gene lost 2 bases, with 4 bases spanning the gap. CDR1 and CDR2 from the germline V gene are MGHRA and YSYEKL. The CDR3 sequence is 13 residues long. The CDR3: CASSQEPNYGYTF. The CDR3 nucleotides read TGCGCCAGCAGCCAAGAACCGAACTATGGCTACACCTTC.

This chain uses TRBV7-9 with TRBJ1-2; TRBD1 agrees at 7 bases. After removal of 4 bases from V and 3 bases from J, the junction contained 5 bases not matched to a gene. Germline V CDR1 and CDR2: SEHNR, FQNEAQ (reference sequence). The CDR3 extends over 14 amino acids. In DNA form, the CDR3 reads TGTGCCAGCAGCTCCACAGGGGCGGACTATGGCTACACCTTC. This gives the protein CASSSTGADYGYTF.

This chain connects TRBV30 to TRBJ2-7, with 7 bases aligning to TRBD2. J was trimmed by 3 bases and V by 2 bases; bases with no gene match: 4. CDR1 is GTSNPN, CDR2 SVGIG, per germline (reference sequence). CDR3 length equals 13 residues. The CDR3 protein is CAWSKGRGYEQYF. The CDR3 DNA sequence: TGTGCCTGGAGTAAGGGGAGGGGCTACGAGCAGTACTTC.

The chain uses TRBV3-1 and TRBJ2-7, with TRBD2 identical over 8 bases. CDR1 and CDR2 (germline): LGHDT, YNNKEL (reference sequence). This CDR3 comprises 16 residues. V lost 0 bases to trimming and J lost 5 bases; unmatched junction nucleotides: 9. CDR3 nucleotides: TGTGCCAGCAGCCAAGACCAAGCGGGAGTGGGACACGAGCAGTACTTC. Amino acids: CASSQDQAGVGHEQYF.

CDR3 in amino acids: CASSSLTGSPNTEAFF. The CDR3 DNA reads TGCGCCAGCAGCTCACTTACAGGGTCACCGAACACTGAAGCTTTCTTT. This chain links TRBV5-1 with TRBJ1-1; D perhaps matches TRBD1 (6 bases). V was cut by 3 bases and J by 1 base, with 16 bases left in between. CDR3 length equals 16 residues. Germline V gene lookup returns CDR1 SGHRS and CDR2 YFSETQ.

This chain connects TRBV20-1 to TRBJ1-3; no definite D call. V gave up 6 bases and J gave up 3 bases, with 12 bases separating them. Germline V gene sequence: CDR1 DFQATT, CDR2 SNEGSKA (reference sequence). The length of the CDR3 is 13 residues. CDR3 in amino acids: CSALGGGGNTIYF. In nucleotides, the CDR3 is TGCAGTGCCTTAGGCGGAGGTGGAAACACCATATATTTT.

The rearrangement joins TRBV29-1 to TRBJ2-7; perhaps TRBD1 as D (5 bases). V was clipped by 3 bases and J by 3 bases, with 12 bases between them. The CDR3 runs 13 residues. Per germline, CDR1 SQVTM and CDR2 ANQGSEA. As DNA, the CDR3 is TGCAGCGTTGACGGACAAGAACGCTACGAGCAGTACTTC. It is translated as CSVDGQERYEQYF.

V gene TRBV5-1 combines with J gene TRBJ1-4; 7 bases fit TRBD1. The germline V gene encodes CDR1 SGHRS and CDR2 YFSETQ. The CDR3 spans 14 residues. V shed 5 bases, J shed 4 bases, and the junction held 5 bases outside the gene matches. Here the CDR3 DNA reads TGCGCCAGCAGTTCCGGACAGGTTAATGAAAAACTGTTTTTT. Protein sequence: CASSSGQVNEKLFF. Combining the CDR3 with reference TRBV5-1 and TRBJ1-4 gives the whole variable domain KAGVTQTPRYLIKTRGQQVTLSCSPISGHRSVSWYQQTPGQGLQFLFEYFSETQRNKGNFPGRFSGRQFSNSRSEMNVSTLELGDSALYLCASSSGQVNEKLFFGSGTQLSVL.

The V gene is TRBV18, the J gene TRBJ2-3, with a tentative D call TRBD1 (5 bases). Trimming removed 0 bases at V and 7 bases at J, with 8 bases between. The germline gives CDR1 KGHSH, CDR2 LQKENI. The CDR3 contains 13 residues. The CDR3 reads CASSPPTVNTQYF. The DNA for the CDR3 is TGTGCCAGCTCACCACCGACAGTGAATACGCAGTATTTT.

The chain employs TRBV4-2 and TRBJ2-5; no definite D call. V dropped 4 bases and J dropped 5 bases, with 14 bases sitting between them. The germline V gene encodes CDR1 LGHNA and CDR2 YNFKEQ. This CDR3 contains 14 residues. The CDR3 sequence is CASSPVTLGETQYF. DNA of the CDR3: TGTGCCAGCAGCCCCGTGACCCTGGGGGAGACCCAGTACTTC.